This TCR beta chain was recovered during a study of shared clonotypes between healthy human individuals. Study outcomes and limitations: Larger estimated richness was generally recorded for naive subsets relative to memory subsets.

CD45RO-negative CD8 cells positively selected for CCR7 made up the naive population, which excluded terminally differentiated effector memory CD45RA+ cells. Data came from immunoSEQ multiplex PCR; TCRdb stores just in-frame clones and leaves some out. The repertoire consists of some 2,000,000 clones, with over 85% occurring once and the leading ten covering 1% to 1.3%. The ends were cut back, 6 bases at V and 4 bases at J, with 7 bases in the middle. Germline loops: CDR1 MNHNY, CDR2 SVGAGI (reference sequence). This CDR3 is 11 amino acids long. Concerning this clone itself: What it binds is unknown.

The specimen sequenced was naive CD8+ T cells sorted from blood. The chain has TRBV6-6 and TRBJ2-7; D is perhaps TRBD1 (5 bases). The clonotype was recovered from a man between 18 and 29 years old in good health. As DNA, the CDR3 is TGTGCCAGCAGCCGACAGTACGAGCAGTACTTC. Residues: CASSRQYEQYF.